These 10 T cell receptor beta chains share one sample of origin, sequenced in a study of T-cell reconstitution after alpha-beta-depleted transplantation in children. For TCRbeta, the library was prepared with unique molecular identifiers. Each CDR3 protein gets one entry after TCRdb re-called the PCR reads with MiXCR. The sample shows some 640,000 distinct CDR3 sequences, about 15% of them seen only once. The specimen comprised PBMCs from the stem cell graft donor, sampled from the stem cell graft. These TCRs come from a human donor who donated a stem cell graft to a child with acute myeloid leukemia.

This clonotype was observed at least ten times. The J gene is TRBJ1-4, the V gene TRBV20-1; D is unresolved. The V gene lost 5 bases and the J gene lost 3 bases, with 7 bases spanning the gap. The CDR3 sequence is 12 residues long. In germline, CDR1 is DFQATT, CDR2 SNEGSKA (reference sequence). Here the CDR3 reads CSAPLANEKLFF. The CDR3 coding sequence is TGCAGTGCTCCTCTGGCTAATGAAAAACTGTTTTTT.

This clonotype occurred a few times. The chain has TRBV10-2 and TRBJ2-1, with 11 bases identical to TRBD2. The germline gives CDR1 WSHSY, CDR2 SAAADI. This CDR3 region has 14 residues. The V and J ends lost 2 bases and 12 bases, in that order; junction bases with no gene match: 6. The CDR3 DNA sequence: TGCGCCAGCAGTGAGACTAGCGGGGGTAACGGGCAGTTCTTC. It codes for CASSETSGGNGQFF.

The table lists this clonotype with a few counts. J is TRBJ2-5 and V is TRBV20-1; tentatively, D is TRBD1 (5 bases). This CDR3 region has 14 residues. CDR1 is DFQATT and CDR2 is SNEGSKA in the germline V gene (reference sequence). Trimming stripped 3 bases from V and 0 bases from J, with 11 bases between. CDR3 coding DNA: TGCAGTGCTAGTCAGGGTTATGACCAAGAGACCCAGTACTTC. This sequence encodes CSASQGYDQETQYF.

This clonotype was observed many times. The CDR3 region has the DNA TGTGCCAGCAGCTTAGAGATACGCCTCGGCTACACCTTC. Protein product: CASSLEIRLGYTF. The V gene is TRBV7-9, the J gene TRBJ1-2; no clear D gene. The CDR3 runs 13 residues. The germline gives CDR1 SEHNR, CDR2 FQNEAQ (reference sequence). Deletions cut 1 base from V and 8 bases from J, with 11 bases between.

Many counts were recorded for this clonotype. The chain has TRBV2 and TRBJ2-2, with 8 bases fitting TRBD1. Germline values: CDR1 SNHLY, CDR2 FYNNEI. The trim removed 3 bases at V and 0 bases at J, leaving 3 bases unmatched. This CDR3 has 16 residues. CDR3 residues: CASSEDRESNTGELFF. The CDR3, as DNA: TGTGCCAGCAGTGAGGACAGGGAGTCGAACACCGGGGAGCTGTTTTTT.

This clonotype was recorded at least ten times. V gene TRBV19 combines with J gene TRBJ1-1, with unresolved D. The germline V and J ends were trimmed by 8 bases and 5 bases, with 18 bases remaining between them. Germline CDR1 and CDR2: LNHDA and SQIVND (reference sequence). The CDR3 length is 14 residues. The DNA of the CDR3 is TGTGCCAGTGCGAGACTGGGAAGACGTACTGAAGCTTTCTTT. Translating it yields CASARLGRRTEAFF.

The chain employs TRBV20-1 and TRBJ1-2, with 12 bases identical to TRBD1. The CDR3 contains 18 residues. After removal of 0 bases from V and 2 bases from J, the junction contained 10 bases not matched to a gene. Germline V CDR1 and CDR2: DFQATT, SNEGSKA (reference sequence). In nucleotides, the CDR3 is TGCAGTGCTAGAGATCGAAGTCTGGGACAGGGGGCGAACTATGGCTACACCTTC. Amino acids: CSARDRSLGQGANYGYTF.

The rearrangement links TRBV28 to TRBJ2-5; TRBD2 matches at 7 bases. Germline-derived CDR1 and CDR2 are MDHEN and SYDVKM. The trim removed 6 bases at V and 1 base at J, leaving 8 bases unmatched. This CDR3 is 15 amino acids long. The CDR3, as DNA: TGTGCCAGCAGACCGCCTGGGGGGGGCCAAGAGACCCAGTACTTC. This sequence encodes CASRPPGGGQETQYF. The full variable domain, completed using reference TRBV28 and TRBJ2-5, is DVKVTQSSRYLVKRTGEKVFLECVQDMDHENMFWYRQDPGLGLRLIYFSYDVKMKEKGDIPEGYSVSREKKERFSLILESASTNQTSMYLCASRPPGGGQETQYFGPGTRLLVL.

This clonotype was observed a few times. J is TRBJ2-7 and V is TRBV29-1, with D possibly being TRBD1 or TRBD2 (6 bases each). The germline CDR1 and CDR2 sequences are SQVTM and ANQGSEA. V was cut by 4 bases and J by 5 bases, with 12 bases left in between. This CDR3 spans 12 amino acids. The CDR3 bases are TGCAGCGTTGTGGAGGGGGTCGACGAGCAGTACTTC. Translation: CSVVEGVDEQYF.

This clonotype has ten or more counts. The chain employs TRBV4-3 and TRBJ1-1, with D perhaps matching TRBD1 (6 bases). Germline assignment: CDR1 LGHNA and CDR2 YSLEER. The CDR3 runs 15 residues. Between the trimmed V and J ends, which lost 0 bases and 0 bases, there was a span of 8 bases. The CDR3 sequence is CASSQDQGMNTEAFF. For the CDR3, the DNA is TGCGCCAGCAGCCAAGATCAGGGGATGAACACTGAAGCTTTCTTT.